Presented here are 18 T cell receptor beta chains from one specimen sequenced in a study of blood T cell repertoires in COVID-19. Here immunoSEQ multiplex PCR was the method, and the copy in TCRdb shows in-frame clones only, minus some. The table shows 25,000 to 30,000 clones, with 80% to 90% occurring only once. Sequenced: peripheral blood. Receptors were obtained from a man between 60 and 70 years old with acute or convalescent COVID-19.

In this sample, this clone turned up a few times. The J gene is TRBJ2-7, the V gene TRBV5-1, with D hard to call. In germline, CDR1 is SGHRS, CDR2 YFSETQ. Trimming stripped 3 bases from V and 2 bases from J, with 6 bases between. The CDR3 covers 12 residues. The CDR3 here is CASSYTTYEQYF. The CDR3 DNA follows: TGCGCCAGCAGCTACACCACCTACGAGCAGTACTTC.

The rearrangement joins TRBV4-1 to TRBJ2-7; 9 bases are shared with TRBD1. Germline V CDR1 and CDR2: MGHRA, YSYEKL. With V trimmed by 0 bases and J by 2 bases, 14 bases remained unmatched. CDR3 length equals 19 residues. CDR3 in DNA: TGCGCCAGCAGCCAAGATTACCAACCCACCGGGACAGGGCCCTACGAGCAGTACTTC. Its translation is CASSQDYQPTGTGPYEQYF.

The chain couples TRBV29-1 to TRBJ2-2; 9 bases fit TRBD1. V trimming: 6 bases; J trimming: 5 bases; junction bases outside the gene matches: 10. This CDR3 has 15 residues. CDR1 is SQVTM, CDR2 ANQGSEA, per germline. CDR3 in amino acids: CSVIQGASRTGELFF. DNA of the CDR3: TGCAGCGTCATACAGGGGGCATCGAGGACCGGGGAGCTGTTTTTT.

The chain combines TRBV2 with TRBJ2-7, with 8 bases lining up with TRBD2. The CDR3 has 14 residues. J gave up 1 base and V 7 bases, and 6 bases lay outside the gene matches. Germline assignment: CDR1 SNHLY and CDR2 FYNNEI. The CDR3 sequence is CASTQLAESYEQYF. Written as DNA, the CDR3 is TGTGCCAGCACCCAACTAGCGGAATCCTACGAGCAGTACTTC.

The gene calls are TRBV18 and TRBJ2-1, with 13 bases matching TRBD2. This CDR3 contains 15 residues. Losses at the gene ends were 6 bases for V and 10 bases for J; bases not matched to a gene: 9. CDR1 and CDR2 (germline): KGHSH, LQKENI. The CDR3 nucleotides are TGTGCCAGCTCTCCCGGGACTAGCGGGACTCGAGAGCAGTTCTTC. Protein: CASSPGTSGTREQFF.

The J gene is TRBJ2-5, the V gene TRBV18; tentatively, D is TRBD2 (6 bases). The germline V gene encodes CDR1 KGHSH and CDR2 LQKENI. V was trimmed by 6 bases and J by 4 bases, leaving 18 bases between them. The length of the CDR3 is 15 residues. The CDR3 sequence: CASSVGTLPLETQYF. The CDR3 DNA sequence: TGTGCCAGCTCTGTGGGGACTCTTCCCTTAGAGACCCAGTACTTC.

The chain joins TRBV19 to TRBJ1-6; the D gene is possibly TRBD1 (6 bases). V was pared by 8 bases and J by 10 bases, with 6 bases between. The CDR3 consists of 10 residues. Germline V gene data show CDR1 as LNHDA and CDR2 as SQIVND (reference sequence). CDR3 bases: TGTGCCAGTGGGGGCTCACCCCTCCACTTT. It specifies CASGGSPLHF.

The chain recombines TRBV28 with TRBJ1-1, with no clear D. The V gene lost 3 bases and the J gene lost 5 bases, with 13 bases spanning the gap. Germline assignment: CDR1 MDHEN and CDR2 SYDVKM. This CDR3 region has 14 residues. The DNA of the CDR3 is TGTGCCAGCAGTTTTGCAGGTTTCGTAACTGAAGCTTTCTTT. This sequence encodes CASSFAGFVTEAFF.

The chain couples TRBV5-1 to TRBJ2-2; the match to TRBD2 covers 7 bases. This CDR3 contains 15 residues. Germline trimming cut 0 bases from V and 7 bases from J; bases unmatched to any gene: 6. Per the germline V gene, CDR1 is SGHRS and CDR2 is YFSETQ. CDR3 residues: CASSLERGLGGELFF. The CDR3 DNA is TGCGCCAGCAGCTTGGAGCGGGGATTGGGCGGGGAGCTGTTTTTT.

This chain uses TRBV4-2 with TRBJ1-5, with 8 bases matching TRBD1. V gave up 3 bases and J gave up 8 bases; unmatched junction bases: 9. The CDR3 is 15 residues long. CDR1 and CDR2 from the germline V gene are LGHNA and YNFKEQ. CDR3 in amino acids: CASSHAQGEVEPQHF. The CDR3 DNA follows: TGTGCCAGCAGCCACGCACAGGGGGAAGTGGAGCCCCAGCATTTT.

The table lists this clone with a count of one. This sequence joins TRBV2 and TRBJ1-4; tentative D call: TRBD1 (5 bases). The V end lost 8 bases, the J end lost 5 bases, and 12 bases lay between the germline ends. The CDR3 spans 13 residues. Germline CDR1 and CDR2: SNHLY and FYNNEI. CDR3 region: CASSTGVNEKLFF. Here the CDR3 DNA reads TGTGCCAGCTCCACAGGAGTAAATGAAAAACTGTTTTTT. Looking up the rest from reference TRBV2 and TRBJ1-4 gives the full variable domain: EPEVTQTPSHQVTQMGQEVILRCVPISNHLYFYWYRQILGQKVEFLVSFYNNEISEKSEIFDDQFSVERPDGSNFTLKIRSTKLEDSAMYFCASSTGVNEKLFFGSGTQLSVL.

Concerning this clone itself: This CDR3 is also generated by other DNA sequences in the sample. This chain links TRBV7-2 with TRBJ2-1; D remains ambiguous. V lost 3 bases, J lost 1 base, and 7 bases lay in between. The germline V gene encodes CDR1 SGHTA and CDR2 FQGNSA. CDR3 length: 14 residues. The CDR3 region is CASSLGQSYNEQFF. The CDR3 region has the DNA TGTGCCAGCAGCTTGGGCCAGTCCTACAATGAGCAGTTCTTC.

The chain links TRBV27 to TRBJ2-7; D gene ambiguous. Trimming stripped 3 bases from V and 0 bases from J, with 9 bases between. This CDR3 contains 14 residues. CDR1 is MNHEY and CDR2 is SMNVEV in the germline V gene (reference sequence). The DNA for the CDR3 is TGTGCCAGCAGTTTGGGCAGCTACTCCTACGAGCAGTACTTC. Its protein is CASSLGSYSYEQYF.

V and J are TRBV30 and TRBJ1-1, with 7 nucleotides matching TRBD1. CDR3 length equals 13 residues. Germline CDR1 is GTSNPN and CDR2 is SVGIG (reference sequence). Trimming cost V 2 bases and J 1 base; bases outside gene matches: 1. The CDR3 sequence: CAWSQGGNTEAFF. The CDR3 region has the DNA TGTGCCTGGAGTCAGGGGGGGAACACTGAAGCTTTCTTT. Drawing the rest from reference TRBV30 and TRBJ1-1, the complete variable domain is SQTIHQWPATLVQPVGSPLSLECTVEGTSNPNLYWYRQAAGRGLQLLFYSVGIGQISSEVPQNLSASRPQDRQFILSSKKLLLSDSGFYLCAWSQGGNTEAFFGQGTRLTVV.

The rearrangement links TRBV20-1 to TRBJ2-3; the match to TRBD2 covers 9 bases. The CDR3 extends over 15 amino acids. In germline, CDR1 is DFQATT, CDR2 SNEGSKA (reference sequence). Unmatched junction bases numbered 5, after V lost 3 bases and J lost 1 base. The CDR3 DNA follows: TGCAGTGCTAGTGGGACTAGCCGCGGCACAGATACGCAGTATTTT. Its protein product is CSASGTSRGTDTQYF.

This clone is a singleton in its sample. The chain carries TRBV6-1 and TRBJ2-5, with 11 positions matching TRBD2. The length of the CDR3 is 15 residues. CDR1 is MNHNS and CDR2 is SASEGT in the germline V gene. V lost 2 bases and J lost 5; bases outside the gene matches: 4. The CDR3 spells CASSERLAGRETQYF. The CDR3 region has the DNA TGTGCCAGCAGTGAACGACTAGCGGGGAGGGAGACCCAGTACTTC.

The rearrangement uses TRBV28 and TRBJ2-7, with TRBD1 identical over 7 bases. Germline V gene data show CDR1 as MDHEN and CDR2 as SYDVKM. This CDR3 is built from 13 residues. V gave up 6 bases and J gave up 7 bases; unmatched junction bases: 9. Here the CDR3 DNA reads TGTGCCAGCAGACCCGGGACAGAAAAAGAGCAGTACTTC. This translates into CASRPGTEKEQYF.

This sequence joins TRBV10-3 and TRBJ1-5; a possible D gene is TRBD1 (5 bases). Germline CDR1 reads ENHRY; CDR2 reads SYGVKD. V was cut by 7 bases and J by 5 bases, with 12 bases left in between. There are 13 residues in the CDR3. The CDR3: CAITPDTYQPQHF. For the CDR3, the DNA is TGTGCCATCACCCCGGACACGTATCAGCCCCAGCATTTT.